Listed here are 6 T cell receptor beta chains from one sample, sequenced in a study of HIV-infected patients and healthy controls. Alpha and beta constant-region primers primed reverse transcription of approximately 460 ng RNA. Alpha and beta chain libraries were made separately by chain-specific third strand synthesis with multiplexing indices. TCRdb analysed the 5' RACE reads with MiXCR anew, one entry per CDR3 protein. Seen here are about 7,800 distinct CDR3 sequences, 5% to 6.5% observed once, and the top ten hold under 25%. The repertoire came from unfractionated whole blood and reflected all unsorted peripheral T cells. This specimen consisted of blood, obtained before antiretroviral therapy. These receptors all come from an adult with HIV infection.

This clonotype appeared many times. V usage is TRBV6-5 and J usage is TRBJ2-7; D may be TRBD2 (6 bases). This CDR3 is 15 amino acids long. Germline-derived CDR1 and CDR2 are MNHEY and SVGAGI. V lost 6 bases to trimming and J lost 1 base, with 16 bases between them. The CDR3 reads CASRLRGISSYEQYF. The CDR3, as DNA: TGTGCCAGCAGACTGCGGGGAATTTCTTCCTACGAGCAGTACTTC.

This clonotype occurred a few times. The J gene is TRBJ2-3, the V gene TRBV5-1; D is unclear. The CDR3 extends over 14 amino acids. The V end lost 2 bases, the J end lost 4 bases, and 11 bases lay between the germline ends. Germline CDR1 and CDR2: SGHRS and YFSETQ. The CDR3 nucleotides read TGCGCCAGCAGCTTAGGCCGGTCCCCAGATACGCAGTATTTT. It specifies CASSLGRSPDTQYF.

This clonotype has a count of ten or more. The CDR3 loop reads CSARNPRGNKGNTEAFF. CDR3 bases: TGCAGTGCTAGGAACCCCCGGGGGAATAAAGGGAACACTGAAGCTTTCTTT. This chain connects TRBV20-1 to TRBJ1-1; D might be TRBD1 (5 bases). The germline gives CDR1 DFQATT, CDR2 SNEGSKA (reference sequence). CDR3 length: 17 residues. The germline V and J ends were trimmed by 3 bases and 1 base, with 21 bases remaining between them.

This clonotype was seen many times. J is TRBJ2-7 and V is TRBV29-1, with TRBD1 as a possible D gene (6 bases). Looked up from germline, CDR1 is SQVTM and CDR2 is ANQGSEA. The CDR3 totals 13 residues. Trimming stripped 3 bases from V and 5 bases from J, with 14 bases between. The CDR3 DNA reads as TGCAGCGTTGACCTGGGCAGGGGAAACGAGCAGTACTTC. Encoded protein: CSVDLGRGNEQYF.

This clonotype counts as medium-sized. The chain uses TRBV12-3 or TRBV12-4 and TRBJ2-5; perhaps TRBD1 as D (5 bases). The CDR3 loop spans 13 amino acids. V was cut by 5 bases and J by 4 bases, with 11 bases left in between. CDR3 bases: TGTGCCAGCAGTGAAACCAGGGTAGAGACCCAGTACTTC. Protein: CASSETRVETQYF.

This clonotype was picked up many times. This sequence joins TRBV7-9 and TRBJ2-5, with 8 nucleotides matching TRBD2. The junction had 4 bases not matched to a gene; V was cut back by 8 bases and J by 5 bases. The V gene's germline CDR1 is SEHNR and CDR2 FQNEAQ (reference sequence). The CDR3 spans 12 residues. The CDR3 here is CASRGGWETQYF. CDR3 nucleotides: TGTGCCAGCCGGGGGGGCTGGGAGACCCAGTACTTC.